This is a list of T cell receptor beta chains from one sample in a study of T cells after somatic rescue of genetic block. Profiled with immunoSEQ multiplex PCR; TCRdb holds only in-frame clones, not every one. The repertoire has 110,000 or so clones, 85% to 95% of them found once; the top ten carry over 1.1%. Sequenced input: peripheral blood mononuclear cells (PBMCs). These receptors were obtained from a young woman. The CDR3 runs from the conserved cysteine through the conserved F or W. Each record gives: D gene, clone size, V gene, J gene, CDR3 length, CDR3 DNA, CDR3 protein. A D gene is named only where the DNA matches it firmly. Clone size is shown for a subset of rows, as once, few, many or a class of expanded clone.

>TRBD1|-|TRBV7-2|TRBJ1-2|13
TGTGCCAGCAGCTTTGACAGGGGGCATGGCTACACCTTC
CASSFDRGHGYTF
>TRBD2|-|TRBV2|TRBJ2-1|16
TGTGCCAGCAGTCCACTACTAGCGGGGGGACTCAATGAGCAGTTCTTC
CASSPLLAGGLNEQFF
>-|-|TRBV7-3|TRBJ2-2|15
TGTGCCAGCAGCTTAACTAAGGCGGGGACCGGGGAGCTGTTTTTT
CASSLTKAGTGELFF
>TRBD1|-|TRBV30|TRBJ1-2|13
TGTGCCTGGAGAATACAGGGGAGGTATGGCTACACCTTC
CAWRIQGRYGYTF
>-|-|TRBV7-9|TRBJ1-6|12
TGTGCCAGCGAACCCCTTAATTCACCCCTCCACTTT
CASEPLNSPLHF
>TRBD2|-|TRBV9|TRBJ2-7|16
TGTGCCAGCAGCGTAGACCTAGGGACTAGCGGTAACGAGCAGTACTTC
CASSVDLGTSGNEQYF
>-|-|TRBV5-1|TRBJ2-1|13
TGCGCCAGCAGCTTGGGCACTAGCCCAATAAAGTTCTTC
CASSLGTSPIKFF
>-|-|TRBV11-3|TRBJ2-3|12
TGTGCCATCAAGCAGGGAACAGATACGCAGTATTTT
CAIKQGTDTQYF
>TRBD1|-|TRBV4-1|TRBJ1-2|17
TGCGCCAGCAGCCAAGTTGCCGGGGACAGGGGAGTCTCTGGCTACACCTTC
CASSQVAGDRGVSGYTF
>TRBD2|-|TRBV18|TRBJ2-3|15
TGTGCCAGCTCCCCTAGCGGGGGGCGCACAGATACGCAGTATTTT
CASSPSGGRTDTQYF
>-|once|TRBV4-2|TRBJ2-1|16
TGTGCCAGCAGCCAGCCGTCAGAGGCTAGTCGGAATGAGCAGTTCTTC
CASSQPSEASRNEQFF
>-|once|TRBV4-3|TRBJ2-7|16
TGCGCCAGCAGCCAAGAACCTGGGGCACGACCCTACGAGCAGTACTTC
CASSQEPGARPYEQYF
>-|-|TRBV4-3|TRBJ2-7|13
TGCGCCAGCAGCCAGATAGGGGGCTACGAGCAGTACTTC
CASSQIGGYEQYF
>-|-|TRBV7-9|TRBJ1-2|15
TGTGCCAGCAGCCCCTTCCTATTAGGAGGCTATGGCTACACCTTC
CASSPFLLGGYGYTF
>TRBD2|-|TRBV15|TRBJ2-2|17
TGTGCCACCAGCAGAGTGGCGGGGGGACTGAACACCGGGGAGCTGTTTTTT
CATSRVAGGLNTGELFF
>TRBD1|-|TRBV5-1|TRBJ2-5|14
TGCGCCAGCAGCTCCACAGGGGCTGGGGAGACCCAGTACTTC
CASSSTGAGETQYF
>-|-|TRBV19|TRBJ2-5|14
TGTGCCAGTAGTTTCCGACTGTACCAAGAGACCCAGTACTTC
CASSFRLYQETQYF
>TRBD2|-|TRBV6-1|TRBJ2-1|16
TGTGCCAGCAGTGGCACCGGGACTAGCTCCTACAATGAGCAGTTCTTC
CASSGTGTSSYNEQFF
>TRBD2|-|TRBV11-3|TRBJ2-3|16
TGTGCCAGCAGCCCTACAACTAGCGGGGGCGGAGATACGCAGTATTTT
CASSPTTSGGGDTQYF
>-|-|TRBV12-5|TRBJ2-1|13
TGTGCTAGTGGTTTGAGTGGTTTCAATGAGCAGTTCTTC
CASGLSGFNEQFF
>-|-|TRBV7-9|TRBJ1-1|15
TGTGCCAGCAGCTACACAGGGCTAATGAACACTGAAGCTTTCTTT
CASSYTGLMNTEAFF
>-|-|TRBV11-2|TRBJ1-5|16
TGTGCCAGCAGCCCCCTAGGAGGGACTAGCAATCAGCCCCAGCATTTT
CASSPLGGTSNQPQHF
>TRBD1|-|TRBV5-1|TRBJ2-7|14
TGCGCCAGCAGCCAGGGACAGGGAAAAGGGGAGCAGTACTTC
CASSQGQGKGEQYF
>-|-|TRBV2|TRBJ2-7|15
TGTGCCAGCAGTGAAGGTCCAGGGAACTACTACGAGCAGTACTTC
CASSEGPGNYYEQYF
>-|-|TRBV5-6|TRBJ2-5|14
TGTGCCAGCAGCGGGACTGGGGGGCAAGAGACCCAGTACTTC
CASSGTGGQETQYF
>-|-|TRBV5-1|TRBJ1-6|14
TGCGCCAGCAGCTTGGGGGGTACTCTTTCACCCCTCCACTTT
CASSLGGTLSPLHF
>-|-|TRBV5-1|TRBJ1-1|16
TGCGCCAGCAGCTTGGAACTTCGGGGCCCGGGCGCTGAAGCTTTCTTT
CASSLELRGPGAEAFF
>-|-|TRBV5-1|TRBJ2-7|16
TGCGCCAGCAGCTCACTAGGGGGGACAGATACCTACGAGCAGTACTTC
CASSSLGGTDTYEQYF
>-|-|TRBV7-2|TRBJ2-7|14
TGTGCCAGCAAGGTTGGGTTAGGGGCTCAAGAGCAGTACTTC
CASKVGLGAQEQYF
>TRBD1|-|TRBV13|TRBJ1-3|14
TGTGCCAGCAGCTTATACCAGGGGGGTAACACCATATATTTT
CASSLYQGGNTIYF
>-|-|TRBV7-6|TRBJ2-2|12
TGTGCCAGCAGCTCTCCAACCGGGGAGCTGTTTTTT
CASSSPTGELFF
>-|-|TRBV27|TRBJ2-7|14
TGTGCCAGCAGTTCCAATGGACAGCGATACGAGCAGTACTTC
CASSSNGQRYEQYF
>TRBD1|-|TRBV9|TRBJ1-2|14
TGTGCCAGCAGCGCTTTCCCGGGACAGGGAAACTACACCTTC
CASSAFPGQGNYTF
>-|-|TRBV2|TRBJ2-6|15
TGTGCCAGCAGTGATGTAGGCTCTGGGGCCAACGTCCTGACTTTC
CASSDVGSGANVLTF
>-|-|TRBV18|TRBJ1-4|15
TGTGCCAGCTCACCAGAAGGGACATCTGGAGGAAAACTGTTTTTT
CASSPEGTSGGKLFF
>-|-|TRBV6-6|TRBJ1-5|12
TGTGCCAGCAGTTACGAGGAGCAGCCCCAGCATTTT
CASSYEEQPQHF
>TRBD2|once|TRBV7-3|TRBJ2-5|16
TGTGCCAGCAGCTTAGGCCTAGCGGGGGTCGGAGAGACCCAGTACTTC
CASSLGLAGVGETQYF
>-|-|TRBV28|TRBJ1-2|13
TGTGCCAGCAAAGGGGGAGCTAACTATGGCTACACCTTC
CASKGGANYGYTF
>TRBD2|-|TRBV2|TRBJ2-4|19
TGTGCCAGCACCGGGGCGACTAGCGGGGGGGCAATAGCCAAAAACATTCAGTACTTC
CASTGATSGGAIAKNIQYF
>-|-|TRBV5-4|TRBJ2-1|15
TGTGCCAGCAACTCCGTTGGGCTGCGTCACAATGAGCAGTTCTTC
CASNSVGLRHNEQFF
>TRBD1|-|TRBV5-6|TRBJ2-7|16
TGTGCCAGCAGCCCAGGGACAGGGGGTGCGCCCTACGAGCAGTACTTC
CASSPGTGGAPYEQYF
>TRBD1|-|TRBV5-4|TRBJ1-5|15
TGTGCCAGCAGCTTGGGGACAGGGCGTCATCAGCCCCAGCATTTT
CASSLGTGRHQPQHF
>-|-|TRBV7-2|TRBJ2-3|15
TGTGCCAGCAGCTTTGAAAGCGGGCTCACAGATACGCAGTATTTT
CASSFESGLTDTQYF
>-|-|TRBV7-6|TRBJ1-3|17
TGTGCCAGCAGCTTAGTAGTTTCAGGGGCGGACGGAAACACCATATATTTT
CASSLVVSGADGNTIYF
>TRBD1|-|TRBV5-1|TRBJ1-4|17
TGCGCCAGCAGCTTGGTCGCCCGGGACAGGACTAATGAAAAACTGTTTTTT
CASSLVARDRTNEKLFF
>-|-|TRBV7-6|TRBJ1-1|13
TGTGCCAGCAGCGCTGATTTGAACACTGAAGCTTTCTTT
CASSADLNTEAFF
>-|-|TRBV2|TRBJ2-1|12
TGTGCCAGTCCGGGACTGTACAATGAGCAGTTCTTC
CASPGLYNEQFF
>-|-|TRBV10-3|TRBJ1-3|13
TGTGCCATCGGAGGGAGCTCTGGAAACACCATATATTTT
CAIGGSSGNTIYF
>-|-|TRBV6-1|TRBJ1-4|14
TGTGCCACCTCAGGACAGTCAACTAATGAAAAACTGTTTTTT
CATSGQSTNEKLFF
>-|-|TRBV2|TRBJ1-1|13
TGTGCCAGCAGCCATAGACAGGAGGCTGAAGCTTTCTTT
CASSHRQEAEAFF
>-|once|TRBV6-1|TRBJ2-3|13
TGTGCCAGCAGTGAAGCGACCCCAGATACGCAGTATTTT
CASSEATPDTQYF
>TRBD1|-|TRBV7-2|TRBJ2-7|14
TGTGCCAGCAGCTTAGAGGGACAGCCCTACGAGCAGTACTTC
CASSLEGQPYEQYF